Sequencing of this T cell receptor (beta chain) was carried out in a study of identical twins. This clonotype came up many times. Antigen: not known. General study points: Abundant cord blood beta clonotypes carried fewer insertions; memory repertoires showed none. Twin pairs had excess sharing that was weaker in beta out-of-frame sequences. A cross-sectional statistical analysis, not follow-up of the same donors, supported the conclusions.

Unique molecular identifiers were present on the cDNA, which also gained a universal primer site by template switching. TCRdb re-analysed the 5' RACE reads in MiXCR, keeping a single row per CDR3 protein. Of fewer than 650,000 distinct CDR3 sequences listed, 7.1% are singletons. The J segment lost 0 bases and the V segment lost 4 bases, leaving 7 bases of the junction unmatched. This CDR3 contains 16 residues. Germline assignment: CDR1 SGHAT and CDR2 FQNNGV. The same sample was also used in a study of yellow fever vaccine responses in identical twins.

This sequence originates from a young woman in good health. Sequenced material: PBMCs. The chain carries TRBV11-2 and TRBJ2-3; 7 nucleotides match TRBD1. As DNA, the CDR3 is TGTGCCAGCAGCTCAGGTGGGACAGACAGCACAGATACGCAGTATTTT. Protein product: CASSSGGTDSTDTQYF. The entire variable domain, with the rest obtained from reference TRBV11-2 and TRBJ2-3, is as follows: EAGVAQSPRYKIIEKRQSVAFWCNPISGHATLYWYQQILGQGPKLLIQFQNNGVVDDSQLPKDRFSAERLKGVDSTLKIQPAKLEDSAVYLCASSSGGTDSTDTQYFGPGTRLTVL.